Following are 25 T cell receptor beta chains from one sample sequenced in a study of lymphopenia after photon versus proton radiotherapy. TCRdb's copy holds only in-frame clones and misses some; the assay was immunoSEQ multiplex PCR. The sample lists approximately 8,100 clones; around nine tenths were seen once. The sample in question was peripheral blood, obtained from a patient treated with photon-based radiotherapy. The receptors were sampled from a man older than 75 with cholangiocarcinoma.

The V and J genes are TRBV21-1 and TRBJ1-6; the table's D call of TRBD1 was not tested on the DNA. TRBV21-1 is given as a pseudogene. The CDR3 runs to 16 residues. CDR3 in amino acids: CASLKFITGEDSPLHF. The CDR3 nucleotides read TGTGCCAGCCTAAAGTTCATTACAGGGGAGGATTCACCCCTCCACTTT.

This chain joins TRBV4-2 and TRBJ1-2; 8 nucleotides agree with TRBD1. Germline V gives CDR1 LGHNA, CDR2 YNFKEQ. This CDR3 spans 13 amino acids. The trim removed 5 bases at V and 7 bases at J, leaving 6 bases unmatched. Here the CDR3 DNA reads TGTGCCAGCAGCTTGGACAGGGATGCTGGCTACACCTTC. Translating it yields CASSLDRDAGYTF.

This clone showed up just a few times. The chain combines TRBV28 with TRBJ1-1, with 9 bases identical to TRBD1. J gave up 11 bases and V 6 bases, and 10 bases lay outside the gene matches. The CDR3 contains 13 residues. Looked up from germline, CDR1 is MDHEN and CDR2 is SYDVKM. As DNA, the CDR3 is TGTGCCAGCAGCCAAGCGGGGGGGACAGGGGCTTTCTTT. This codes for CASSQAGGTGAFF.

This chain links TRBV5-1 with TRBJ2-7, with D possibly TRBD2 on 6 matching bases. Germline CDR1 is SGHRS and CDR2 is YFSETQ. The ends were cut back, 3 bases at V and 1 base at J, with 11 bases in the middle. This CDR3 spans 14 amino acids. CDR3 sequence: CASSSQGGSYEQYF. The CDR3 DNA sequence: TGCGCCAGCAGCTCCCAGGGAGGATCCTACGAGCAGTACTTC. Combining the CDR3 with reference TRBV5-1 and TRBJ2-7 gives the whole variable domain KAGVTQTPRYLIKTRGQQVTLSCSPISGHRSVSWYQQTPGQGLQFLFEYFSETQRNKGNFPGRFSGRQFSNSRSEMNVSTLELGDSALYLCASSSQGGSYEQYFGPGTRLTVT.

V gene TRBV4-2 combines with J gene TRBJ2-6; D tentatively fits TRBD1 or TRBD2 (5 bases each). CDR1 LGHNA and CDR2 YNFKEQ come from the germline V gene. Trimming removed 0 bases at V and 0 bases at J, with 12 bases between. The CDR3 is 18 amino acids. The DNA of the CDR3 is TGTGCCAGCAGCCAAGAGTCGGGACCGTTCTCTGGGGCCAACGTCCTGACTTTC. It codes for CASSQESGPFSGANVLTF.

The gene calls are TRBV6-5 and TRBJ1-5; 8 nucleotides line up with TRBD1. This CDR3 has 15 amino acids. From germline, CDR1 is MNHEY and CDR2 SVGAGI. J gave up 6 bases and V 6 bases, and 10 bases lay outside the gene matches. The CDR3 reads CASSSTGGAGQPQHF. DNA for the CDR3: TGTGCCAGCAGCTCCACAGGGGGAGCCGGTCAGCCCCAGCATTTT.

The CDR3 is CASSLDQGRASEQYF. DNA for the CDR3: TGTGCCAGCAGCTTGGATCAGGGGAGGGCCTCCGAGCAGTACTTC. V gene TRBV5-4 combines with J gene TRBJ2-7; D possibly corresponds to TRBD2 (7 bases). V shed 0 bases and J shed 6 bases, with 16 bases lying between them. The CDR3 totals 15 residues. Germline V gene data show CDR1 as SGHNT and CDR2 as YYREEE (reference sequence).

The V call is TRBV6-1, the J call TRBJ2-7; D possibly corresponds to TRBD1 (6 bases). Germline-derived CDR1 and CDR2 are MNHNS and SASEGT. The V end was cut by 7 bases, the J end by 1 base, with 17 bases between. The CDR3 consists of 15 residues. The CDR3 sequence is CASNLGGKGSYEQYF. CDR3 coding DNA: TGTGCCAGCAACCTAGGGGGAAAGGGGTCCTACGAGCAGTACTTC.

The DNA for the CDR3 is TGCGCCAGCAGTTTACTCAGAAGCGCAGATACGCAGTATTTT. Encoded protein: CASSLLRSADTQYF. V and J are TRBV4-1 and TRBJ2-3, with D unclear. The germline gives CDR1 MGHRA, CDR2 YSYEKL. V shed 6 bases and J shed 4 bases, with 14 bases lying between them. The CDR3 length is 14 residues.

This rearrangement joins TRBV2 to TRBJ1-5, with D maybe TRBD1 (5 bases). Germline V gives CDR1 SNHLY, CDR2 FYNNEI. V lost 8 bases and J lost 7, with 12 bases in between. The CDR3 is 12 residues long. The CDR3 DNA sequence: TGTGCCAGCGGACATTTCGGGCAGCCCCAGCATTTT. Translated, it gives CASGHFGQPQHF.

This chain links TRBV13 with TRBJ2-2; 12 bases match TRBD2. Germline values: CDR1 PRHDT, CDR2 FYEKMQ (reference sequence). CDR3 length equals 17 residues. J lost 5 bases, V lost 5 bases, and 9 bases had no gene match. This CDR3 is CASSHPGLAGGTGELFF. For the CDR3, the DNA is TGTGCCAGCAGCCACCCGGGCCTAGCGGGGGGGACCGGGGAGCTGTTTTTT.

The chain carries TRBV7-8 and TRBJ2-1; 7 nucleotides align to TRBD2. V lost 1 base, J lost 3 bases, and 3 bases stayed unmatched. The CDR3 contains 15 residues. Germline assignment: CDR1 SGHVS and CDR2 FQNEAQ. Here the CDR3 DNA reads TGTGCCAGCAGCTTAGTGGGGGGGGACTACAATGAGCAGTTCTTC. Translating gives CASSLVGGDYNEQFF.

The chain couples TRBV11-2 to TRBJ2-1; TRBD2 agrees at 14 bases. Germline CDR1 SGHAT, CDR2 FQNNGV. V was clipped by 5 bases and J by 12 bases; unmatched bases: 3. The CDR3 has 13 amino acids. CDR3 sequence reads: CASSRGTSGGQFF. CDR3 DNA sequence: TGTGCCAGCAGCCGTGGGACTAGCGGGGGGCAGTTCTTC.

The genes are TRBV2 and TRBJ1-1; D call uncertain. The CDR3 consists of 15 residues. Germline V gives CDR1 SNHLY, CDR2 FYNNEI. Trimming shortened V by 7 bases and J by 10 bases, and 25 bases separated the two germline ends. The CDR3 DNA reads TGTGCCAGCAACGACCGAGGAGTTCGGGGAGAGGCAGCTTTCTTT. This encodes CASNDRGVRGEAAFF.

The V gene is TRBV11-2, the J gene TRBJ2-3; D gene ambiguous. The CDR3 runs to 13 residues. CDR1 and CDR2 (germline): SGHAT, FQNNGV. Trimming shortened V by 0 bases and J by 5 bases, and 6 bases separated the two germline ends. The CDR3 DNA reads TGTGCCAGCAGCTTAGAACTGGAAGATACGCAGTATTTT. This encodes CASSLELEDTQYF.

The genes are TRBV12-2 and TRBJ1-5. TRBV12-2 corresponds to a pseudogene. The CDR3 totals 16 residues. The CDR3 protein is CASRLAPGVSNQPQHF. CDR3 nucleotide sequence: TGTGCAAGTCGCTTAGCGCCGGGTGTTAGCAATCAGCCCCAGCATTTT.

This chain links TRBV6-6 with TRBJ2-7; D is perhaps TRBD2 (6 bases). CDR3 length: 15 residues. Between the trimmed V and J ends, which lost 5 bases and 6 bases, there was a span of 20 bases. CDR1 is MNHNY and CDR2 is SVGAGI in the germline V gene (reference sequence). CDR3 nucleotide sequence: TGTGCCAGCAGTATTTCGCCGGGGGATTCGGCCGAGCAGTACTTC. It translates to CASSISPGDSAEQYF.

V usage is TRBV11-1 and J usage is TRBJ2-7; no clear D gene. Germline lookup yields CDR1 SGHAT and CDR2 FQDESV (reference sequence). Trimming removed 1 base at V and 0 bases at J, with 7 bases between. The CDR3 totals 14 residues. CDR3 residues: CASSLVGYSYEQYF. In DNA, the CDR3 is TGTGCCAGCAGCTTAGTCGGCTACTCCTACGAGCAGTACTTC.

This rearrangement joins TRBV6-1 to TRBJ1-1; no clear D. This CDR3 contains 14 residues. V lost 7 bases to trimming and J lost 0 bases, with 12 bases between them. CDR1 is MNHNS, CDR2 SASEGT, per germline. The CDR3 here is CASTRGALNTEAFF. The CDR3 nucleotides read TGTGCCAGCACTCGCGGAGCACTGAACACTGAAGCTTTCTTT.

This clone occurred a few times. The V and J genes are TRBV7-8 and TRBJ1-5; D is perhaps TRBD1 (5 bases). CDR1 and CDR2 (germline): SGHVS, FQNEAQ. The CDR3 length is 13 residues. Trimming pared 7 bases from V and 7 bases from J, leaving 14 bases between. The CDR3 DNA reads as TGTGCCAGCACCACCGGGACGGCACAGCCCCAGCATTTT. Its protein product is CASTTGTAQPQHF.

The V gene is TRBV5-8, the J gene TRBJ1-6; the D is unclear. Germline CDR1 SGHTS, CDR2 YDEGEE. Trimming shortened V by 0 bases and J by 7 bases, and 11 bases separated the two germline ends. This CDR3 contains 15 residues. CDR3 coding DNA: TGTGCCAGCAGCTTGGCCTCCGGGGTCAATTCACCCCTCCACTTT. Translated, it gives CASSLASGVNSPLHF.

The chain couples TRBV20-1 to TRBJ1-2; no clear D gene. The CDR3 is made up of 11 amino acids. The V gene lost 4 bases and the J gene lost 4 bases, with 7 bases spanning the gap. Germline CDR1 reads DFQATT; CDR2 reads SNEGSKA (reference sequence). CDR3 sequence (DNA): TGCAGTGCTAAACAGTCCTATGGCTACACCTTC. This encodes CSAKQSYGYTF.

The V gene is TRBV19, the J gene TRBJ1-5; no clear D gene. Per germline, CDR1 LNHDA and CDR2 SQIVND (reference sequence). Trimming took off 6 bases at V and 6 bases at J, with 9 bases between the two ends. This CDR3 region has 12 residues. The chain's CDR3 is CASSWGLQPQHF. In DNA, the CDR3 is TGTGCCAGTAGCTGGGGTCTTCAGCCCCAGCATTTT.

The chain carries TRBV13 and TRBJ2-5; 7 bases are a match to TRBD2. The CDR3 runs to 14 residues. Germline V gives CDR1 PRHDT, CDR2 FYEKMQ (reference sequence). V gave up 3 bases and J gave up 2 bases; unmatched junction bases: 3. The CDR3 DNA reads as TGTGCCAGCAGCTTTCGGGGGGAACAAGAGACCCAGTACTTC. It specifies CASSFRGEQETQYF.

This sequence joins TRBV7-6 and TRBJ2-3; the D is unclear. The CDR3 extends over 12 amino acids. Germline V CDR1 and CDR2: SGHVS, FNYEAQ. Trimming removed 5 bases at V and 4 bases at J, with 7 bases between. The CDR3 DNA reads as TGTGCCAGCAGCCCCGCCTCAGATACGCAGTATTTT. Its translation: CASSPASDTQYF.